These T cell receptor beta chains were read from a single sample in a study of T cell repertoires in cytomegalovirus infection. TCRdb independently ran MiXCR on the reads; one entry per CDR3 protein. The sample lists over 150,000 distinct CDR3 sequences; approximately 14% were seen once. The sample was PBMCs. The receptor set was obtained from a human donor in good health (CMV status not recorded). Some clones in this sample may be carry-over from other donors' samples. Both conserved end residues are part of each CDR3. A D gene is named only where the DNA matches it firmly. Expanded clones are given a class, and other clones once, few, many or no size at all.

>TRBV11-2|many|TRBD1|TRBJ2-5
CASSSRTGSEETQYF
TGTGCCAGCAGCTCCAGGACAGGGTCAGAAGAGACCCAGTACTTC
>TRBV14|NA|NA|TRBJ1-1
CASSPYRGVLNTEAFF
TGTGCCAGCAGCCCCTACAGAGGAGTGCTTAACACTGAAGCTTTCTTT
>TRBV18|NA|NA|TRBJ1-2
CASSPARTGNYGYTF
TGTGCCAGCTCCCCCGCCCGGACGGGAAACTATGGCTACACCTTC
>TRBV30|NA|NA|TRBJ2-7
CARRGTYSNEQYF
TGTGCCAGGAGGGGGACTTATAGCAACGAGCAGTACTTC
>TRBV15|many|NA|TRBJ2-2
CATSRVTGELFF
TGTGCCACCAGCAGAGTTACCGGGGAGCTGTTTTTT
>TRBV7-9|many|NA|TRBJ1-5
CASSLDGQGQPQHF
TGTGCCAGCAGCTTAGACGGCCAAGGTCAGCCCCAGCATTTT
>TRBV20-1|NA|NA|TRBJ1-4
CSARGSTATTNEKLFF
TGCAGTGCTAGGGGGTCGACAGCTACAACTAATGAAAAACTGTTTTTT
>TRBV6-2/TRBV6-3|many|NA|TRBJ2-1
CASSYPRDGHNEQFF
TGTGCCAGCAGTTACCCAAGGGACGGACACAATGAGCAGTTCTTC
>TRBV29-1|many|NA|TRBJ2-3
CSVERQSGTQYF
TGCAGCGTTGAAAGACAGTCTGGTACGCAGTATTTT
>TRBV29-1|once|TRBD1|TRBJ1-2
CSGGTARGYGYTF
TGCAGCGGAGGGACAGCTCGCGGCTATGGCTACACCTTC
>TRBV3-1|NA|TRBD2|TRBJ2-1
CASSGGENHRFF
TGTGCCAGCAGTGGGGGGGAAAACCATCGATTCTTC
>TRBV7-9|many|NA|TRBJ2-3
CASSLDRIGTDTQYF
TGTGCCAGCAGCTTAGACAGGATCGGCACAGATACGCAGTATTTT
>TRBV9|NA|TRBD2|TRBJ2-6
CASSVTGTSGSGANVLTF
TGTGCCAGCAGCGTGACCGGGACTAGCGGGTCTGGGGCCAACGTCCTGACTTTC
>TRBV28|many|NA|TRBJ1-4
CASSSGGSREKLFF
TGTGCCAGCAGTTCTGGGGGCAGTAGGGAAAAACTGTTTTTT
>TRBV19|NA|TRBD1|TRBJ1-5
CASSWTGPQHF
TGTGCCAGTAGTTGGACAGGGCCCCAGCATTTT
>TRBV2|few|TRBD1|TRBJ1-2
CATLIPRDRSNYGYTF
TGTGCCACTTTAATTCCCCGGGACAGGAGTAACTATGGCTACACCTTC
>TRBV28|many|TRBD2|TRBJ2-3
CASSFTGGKTDTQYF
TGTGCCAGCAGTTTTACGGGAGGGAAGACAGATACGCAGTATTTT
>TRBV12-3/TRBV12-4|NA|TRBD1|TRBJ1-2
CASSPHRQGSRNGYTF
TGTGCCAGCAGTCCACATCGACAGGGGTCGAGGAATGGCTACACCTTC
>TRBV23-1|NA|TRBD1|TRBJ1-2
CASSQPGQGVYGYTF
TGCGCCAGCAGTCAACCGGGACAGGGGGTTTATGGCTACACCTTC
>TRBV30|NA|TRBD2|TRBJ2-5
CAWNTGLAGRGETQYF
TGTGCCTGGAATACCGGACTAGCGGGAAGGGGTGAGACCCAGTACTTC
>TRBV20-1|few|TRBD1|TRBJ1-2
CSPRDRGRSGYTF
TGCAGCCCGCGGGACAGGGGGCGTAGTGGCTACACCTTC
>TRBV29-1|NA|NA|TRBJ1-1
CSARQGSTEAFF
TGCAGCGCCCGACAAGGCTCCACTGAAGCTTTCTTT
>TRBV28|few|NA|TRBJ2-6
CASSLHGSGANVLTF
TGTGCCAGCAGCCTCCACGGCTCTGGGGCCAACGTCCTGACTTTC
>TRBV28|many|NA|TRBJ2-3
CASRSQARRQYF
TGTGCCAGCAGGTCTCAAGCGAGGAGGCAGTATTTT
>TRBV7-2|many|NA|TRBJ1-1
CASNFRGNTEAFF
TGTGCCAGCAACTTCCGGGGAAACACTGAAGCTTTCTTT
>TRBV7-9|many|NA|TRBJ2-6
CASSLSFWSEGSGANVLTF
TGTGCCAGCAGCTTGTCCTTTTGGTCGGAGGGCTCTGGGGCCAACGTCCTGACTTTC
>TRBV5-1|few|NA|TRBJ2-3
CASSLLSLRDTQYF
TGCGCCAGCAGCTTGCTGTCTCTTCGTGATACGCAGTATTTT
>TRBV29-1|NA|TRBD2|TRBJ2-1
CSSSGRFYNEQFF
TGCAGCTCTAGCGGGAGGTTCTACAATGAGCAGTTCTTC
>TRBV20-1|NA|NA|TRBJ1-2
CSAGTGSRYGYTF
TGCAGTGCTGGAACAGGGAGTCGCTATGGCTACACCTTC
>TRBV7-2|many|NA|TRBJ2-7
CASSYRESGEQYF
TGTGCCAGCAGCTATCGAGAATCAGGCGAGCAGTACTTC
>TRBV19|NA|TRBD1|TRBJ1-3
CASSPTGDVWRAGNTIYF
TGTGCCAGTAGTCCGACAGGGGACGTCTGGAGGGCTGGAAACACCATATATTTT
>TRBV28|NA|NA|TRBJ2-6
CASNPDQGSGANVLTF
TGTGCCAGCAACCCCGACCAGGGTTCTGGGGCCAACGTCCTGACTTTC
>TRBV7-9|many|TRBD1|TRBJ2-2
CASSPGQGAHTGELFF
TGTGCCAGCAGCCCCGGACAGGGGGCTCACACCGGGGAGCTGTTTTTT
>TRBV24-1|few|TRBD1|TRBJ2-1
CATGQAGSNPDHNEQFF
TGTGCCACCGGACAGGCGGGCAGCAACCCGGACCACAATGAGCAGTTCTTC
>TRBV20-1|NA|NA|TRBJ2-1
CSARGRGFSYNEQFF
TGCAGTGCTAGGGGTCGGGGCTTCTCCTACAATGAGCAGTTCTTC
>TRBV28|many|TRBD1|TRBJ1-2
CASSTRDRGGYGYTF
TGTGCCAGCAGTACCCGGGACAGGGGGGGCTATGGCTACACCTTC
>TRBV29-1|NA|NA|TRBJ2-7
CSVEMPGPLYEQYF
TGCAGCGTTGAAATGCCAGGACCACTCTACGAGCAGTACTTC
>TRBV24-1|NA|NA|TRBJ1-5
CATSANADSNQPQHF
TGTGCCACCAGTGCCAATGCGGATAGCAATCAGCCCCAGCATTTT